These T cell receptor beta chains were read from a single sample in a study of cytotoxic CD8 clonotypes in ibrutinib-treated CLL. Sequencing used immunoSEQ multiplex PCR; TCRdb keeps in-frame clones, though not all of them. The sample lists hundreds of thousands of clones; around 70% were seen once. The sequences come from PBMCs, collected after 24 months of ibrutinib treatment. These receptor sequences come from a human donor with chronic lymphocytic leukemia. The CDR3 runs from the conserved cysteine through the conserved F or W. A D gene is named only where the DNA matches it firmly. For some rows the clone size is stated as once, few or many, or as a class when expanded; others skip it.

D gene	V gene	J gene	clone size	CDR3 DNA	CDR3 protein
TRBD2	TRBV5-1	TRBJ2-3	NA	TGCGCCAGCAGCTTAGGCGGGAGGCCCACAGATACGCAGTATTTT	CASSLGGRPTDTQYF
TRBD1	TRBV6-6	TRBJ2-2	NA	TGTGCCAGCAGTTGGCACAGGGGCCCCGGGGAGCTGTTTTTT	CASSWHRGPGELFF
NA	TRBV9	TRBJ2-2	NA	TGTGCCAGCAGCCCTCCATCCGCGGAGCTGTTTTTT	CASSPPSAELFF
TRBD1	TRBV29-1	TRBJ2-1	NA	TGCAGCGTGACAGGACAGGGCCCGGGTAATGAGCAGTTCTTC	CSVTGQGPGNEQFF
TRBD2	TRBV28	TRBJ2-1	NA	TGTGCCAGCAGTCCTGGGACTAGCGGGGCCGAACGAGGATCTCACAATGAGCAGTTCTTC	CASSPGTSGAERGSHNEQFF
TRBD2	TRBV4-1	TRBJ2-1	NA	TGCGCCAGCAGCCAGACTAGCGGGAGTGTTGAGCAGTTCTTC	CASSQTSGSVEQFF
TRBD1	TRBV19	TRBJ1-5	NA	TGTGCCAGTAGTCCCCGTGGGACAGGGGGCAATCAGCCCCAGCATTTT	CASSPRGTGGNQPQHF
NA	TRBV6-5	TRBJ2-1	NA	TGTGCCAGCAGTTACCGATCGCATGAGCAGTTCTTC	CASSYRSHEQFF
NA	TRBV30	TRBJ2-6	few	TGTGCCTGGAGCCGGGACCGATCCTCGAAAGGGGCCAACGTCCTGACTTTC	CAWSRDRSSKGANVLTF
NA	TRBV5-6	TRBJ1-4	NA	TGTGCCAGCAGCTTCGCTGGAGTGGATAATGAAAAACTGTTTTTT	CASSFAGVDNEKLFF
NA	TRBV2	TRBJ1-5	NA	TGTGCCAGCAGTGAATGGCAGGGCAGGAACAATCAGCCCCAGCATTTT	CASSEWQGRNNQPQHF
NA	TRBV10-3	TRBJ2-3	NA	TGTGCCATCCGACGTCTTTCTGCAGGCACAGATACGCAGTATTTT	CAIRRLSAGTDTQYF